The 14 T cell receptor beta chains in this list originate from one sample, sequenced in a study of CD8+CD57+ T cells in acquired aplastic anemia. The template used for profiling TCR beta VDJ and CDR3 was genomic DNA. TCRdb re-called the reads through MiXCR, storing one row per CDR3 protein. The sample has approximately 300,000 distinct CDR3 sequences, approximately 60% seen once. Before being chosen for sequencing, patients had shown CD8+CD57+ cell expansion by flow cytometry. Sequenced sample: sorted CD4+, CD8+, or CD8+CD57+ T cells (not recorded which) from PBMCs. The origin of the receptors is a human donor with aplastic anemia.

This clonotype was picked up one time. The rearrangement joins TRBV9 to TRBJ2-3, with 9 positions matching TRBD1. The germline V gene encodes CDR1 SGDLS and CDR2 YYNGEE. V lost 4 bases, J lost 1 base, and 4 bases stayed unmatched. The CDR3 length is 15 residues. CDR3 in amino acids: CASSYWTGGTDTQYF. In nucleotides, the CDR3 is TGTGCCAGCAGCTATTGGACAGGGGGCACAGATACGCAGTATTTT.

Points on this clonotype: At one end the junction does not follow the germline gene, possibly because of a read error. The CDR3 DNA sequence: TGTGCCACCCACCCAATGGGATTCTCTGGAAACACCACATATTTT. Translation: CATHPMGFSGNTTYF. J is TRBJ1-3 and V is TRBV19, with D unresolved. Germline V gene sequence: CDR1 LNHDA, CDR2 SQIVND (reference sequence). The CDR3 loop spans 15 amino acids.

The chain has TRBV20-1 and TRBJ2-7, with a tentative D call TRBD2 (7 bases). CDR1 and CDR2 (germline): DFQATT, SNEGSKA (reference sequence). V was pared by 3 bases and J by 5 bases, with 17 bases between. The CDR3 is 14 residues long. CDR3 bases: TGCAGTGCTAGTGAGGGGGGGACCCGGGACGAGCAGTACTTC. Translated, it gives CSASEGGTRDEQYF.

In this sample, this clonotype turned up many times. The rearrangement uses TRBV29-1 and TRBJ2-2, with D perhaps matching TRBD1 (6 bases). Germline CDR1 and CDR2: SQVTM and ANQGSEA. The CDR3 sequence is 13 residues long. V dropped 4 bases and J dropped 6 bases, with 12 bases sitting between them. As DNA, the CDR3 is TGCAGCGTTGGGGGGCCGGGTGCCGGGGAGCTGTTTTTT. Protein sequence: CSVGGPGAGELFF.

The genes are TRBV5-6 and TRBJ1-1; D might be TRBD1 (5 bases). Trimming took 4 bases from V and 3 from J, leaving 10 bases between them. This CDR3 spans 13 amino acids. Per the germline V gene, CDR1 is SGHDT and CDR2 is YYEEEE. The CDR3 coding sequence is TGTGCCAGCAGCCCGGGGGACTACACTGAAGCTTTCTTT. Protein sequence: CASSPGDYTEAFF.

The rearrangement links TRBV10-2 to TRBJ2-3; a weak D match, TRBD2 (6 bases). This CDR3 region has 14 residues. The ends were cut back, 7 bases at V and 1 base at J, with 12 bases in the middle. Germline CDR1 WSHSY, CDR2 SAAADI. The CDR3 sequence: CASTWSGGTDTQYF. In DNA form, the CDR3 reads TGCGCCAGCACATGGTCGGGGGGCACAGATACGCAGTATTTT.

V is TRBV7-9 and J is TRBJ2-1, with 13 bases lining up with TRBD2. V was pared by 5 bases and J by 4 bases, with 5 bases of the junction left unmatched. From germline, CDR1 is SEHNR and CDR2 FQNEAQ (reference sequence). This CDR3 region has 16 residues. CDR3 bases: TGTGCCAGCAGCATCACTAGCGGGGGGGGGTACAATGAGCAGTTCTTC. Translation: CASSITSGGGYNEQFF.

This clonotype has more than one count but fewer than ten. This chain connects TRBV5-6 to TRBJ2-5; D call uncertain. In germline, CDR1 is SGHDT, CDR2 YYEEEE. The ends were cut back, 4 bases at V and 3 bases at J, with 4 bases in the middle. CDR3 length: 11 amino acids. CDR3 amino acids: CASSIKETQYF. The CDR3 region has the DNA TGTGCCAGCAGCATCAAAGAGACCCAGTACTTC. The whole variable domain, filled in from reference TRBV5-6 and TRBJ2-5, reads DAGVTQSPTHLIKTRGQQVTLRCSPKSGHDTVSWYQQALGQGPQFIFQYYEEEERQRGNFPDRFSGHQFPNYSSELNVNALLLGDSALYLCASSIKETQYFGPGTRLLVL.

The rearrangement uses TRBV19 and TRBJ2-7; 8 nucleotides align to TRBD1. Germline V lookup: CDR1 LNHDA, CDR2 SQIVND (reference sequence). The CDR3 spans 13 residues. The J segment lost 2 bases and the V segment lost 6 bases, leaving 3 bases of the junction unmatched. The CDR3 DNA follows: TGTGCCAGTAGAGGGACAGGACCCTACGAGCAGTACTTC. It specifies CASRGTGPYEQYF.

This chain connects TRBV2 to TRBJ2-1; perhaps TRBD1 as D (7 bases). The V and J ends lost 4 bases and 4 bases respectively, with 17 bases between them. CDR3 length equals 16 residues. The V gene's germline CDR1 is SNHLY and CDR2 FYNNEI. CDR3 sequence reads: CASSGQGRGFYNEQFF. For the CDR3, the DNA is TGTGCCAGCAGTGGACAGGGCCGGGGGTTTTACAATGAGCAGTTCTTC.

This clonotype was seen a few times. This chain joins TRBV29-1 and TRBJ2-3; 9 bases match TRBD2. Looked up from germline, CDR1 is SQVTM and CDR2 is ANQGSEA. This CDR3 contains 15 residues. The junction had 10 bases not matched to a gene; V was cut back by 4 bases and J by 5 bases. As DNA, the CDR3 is TGCAGCGTTGTGGCCAGCGGGGGGTCGGTAGATACGCAGTATTTT. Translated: CSVVASGGSVDTQYF.

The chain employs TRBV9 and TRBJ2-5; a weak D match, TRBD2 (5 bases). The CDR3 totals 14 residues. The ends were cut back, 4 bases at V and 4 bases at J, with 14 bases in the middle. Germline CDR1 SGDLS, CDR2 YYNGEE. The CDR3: CASSLVGARETQYF. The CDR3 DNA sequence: TGTGCCAGCAGCCTAGTGGGAGCTAGAGAGACCCAGTACTTC.

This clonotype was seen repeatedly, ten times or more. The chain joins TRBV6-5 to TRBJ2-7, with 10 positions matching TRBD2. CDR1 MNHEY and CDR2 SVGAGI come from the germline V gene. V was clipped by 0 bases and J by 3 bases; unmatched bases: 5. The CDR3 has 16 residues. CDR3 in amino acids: CASSYSIAGGVYEQYF. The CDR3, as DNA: TGTGCCAGCAGTTACTCAATAGCGGGGGGAGTCTACGAGCAGTACTTC.

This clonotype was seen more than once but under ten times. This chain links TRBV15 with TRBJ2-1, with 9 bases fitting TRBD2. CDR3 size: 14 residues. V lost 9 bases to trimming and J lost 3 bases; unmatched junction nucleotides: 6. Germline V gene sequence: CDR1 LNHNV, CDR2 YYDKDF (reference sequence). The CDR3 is CATGSGRGYNEQFF. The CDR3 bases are TGTGCCACAGGTAGCGGGAGAGGCTACAATGAGCAGTTCTTC.